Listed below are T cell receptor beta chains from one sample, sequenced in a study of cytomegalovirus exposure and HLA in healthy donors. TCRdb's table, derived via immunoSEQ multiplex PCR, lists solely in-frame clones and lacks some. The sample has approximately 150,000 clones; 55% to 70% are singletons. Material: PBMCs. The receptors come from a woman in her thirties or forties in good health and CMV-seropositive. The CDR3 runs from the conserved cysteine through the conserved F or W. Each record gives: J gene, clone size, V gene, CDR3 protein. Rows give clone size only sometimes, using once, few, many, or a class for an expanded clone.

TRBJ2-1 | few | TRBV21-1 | CASSKGKGWNEQFF
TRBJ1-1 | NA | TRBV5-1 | CASSLATGETEAFF
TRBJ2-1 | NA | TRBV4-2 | CASSPGTRSPGNEQFF
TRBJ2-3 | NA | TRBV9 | CASSDGGRQSTDTQYF
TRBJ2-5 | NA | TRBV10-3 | CAISGTRREESQYF
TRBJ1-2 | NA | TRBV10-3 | CAIRIQGVYGYTF
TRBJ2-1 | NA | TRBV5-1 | CASSLVVAGGSNEQFF
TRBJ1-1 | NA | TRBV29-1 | CSVDATGYWRAFF
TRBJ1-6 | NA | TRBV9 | CASSVAGSSNSPLNF
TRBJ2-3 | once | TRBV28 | CASSSGGNTDTQYF
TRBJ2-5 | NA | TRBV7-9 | CASRGTSSQETQYF
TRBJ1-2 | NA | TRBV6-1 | CASTQDSVYGYPF
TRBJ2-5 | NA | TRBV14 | CASSQVGGQETQYF
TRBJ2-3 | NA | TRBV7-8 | CASSLVFGRTDTQYF
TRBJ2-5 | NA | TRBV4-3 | CASSQGQGLGEETQYF
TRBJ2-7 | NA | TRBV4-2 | CASSQDGGLGTSGFGGSYEQYF
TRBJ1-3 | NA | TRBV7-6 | CASSLDGSSGNTIYF
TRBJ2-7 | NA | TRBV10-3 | CAISRDSYYEQYF
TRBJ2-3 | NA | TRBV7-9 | CASSFGGADTQYF
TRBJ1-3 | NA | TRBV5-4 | CASSLAGSGNTIYF
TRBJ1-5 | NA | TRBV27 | CASRFGTGNQPQHF
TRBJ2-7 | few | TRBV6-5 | CASSTGGGIGYEQYF
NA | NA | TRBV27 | CASQQQGGEQYF
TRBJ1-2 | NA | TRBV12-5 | CASGPPWTEGYTF
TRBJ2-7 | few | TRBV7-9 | CASSPLIAGGIYEQYF
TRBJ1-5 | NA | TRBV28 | CASSLDSLGNQPQHF
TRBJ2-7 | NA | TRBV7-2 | CASSLLGTGGYEQYF
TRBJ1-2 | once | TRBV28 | CASSPGQGNYGYTF
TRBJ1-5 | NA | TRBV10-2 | CASSESKPGQGAQPQHF
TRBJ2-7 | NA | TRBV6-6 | CASRLSGIPYEQYF
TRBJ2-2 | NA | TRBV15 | CATSRISYPPPGELFF
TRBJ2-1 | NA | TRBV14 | CASSQEPGQMVF
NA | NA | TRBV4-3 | CASSQDRPPVRSYVEQYF
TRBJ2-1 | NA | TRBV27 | CASSLSSDSQFF
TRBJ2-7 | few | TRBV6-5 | CASSSWDRGQYEQYF
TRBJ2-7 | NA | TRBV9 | CASSVGTGGEEQYF
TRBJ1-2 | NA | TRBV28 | CASSLVVANYGYTF
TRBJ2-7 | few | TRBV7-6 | CASSSPVPGDWNEQYF
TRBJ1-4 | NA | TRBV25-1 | CASSPELQADEKLFF
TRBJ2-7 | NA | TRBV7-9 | CASSFIYEQYF
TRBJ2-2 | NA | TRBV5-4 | CASSLDSASTGELFF
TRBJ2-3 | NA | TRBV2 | CASSGLMGLLTDTQYF
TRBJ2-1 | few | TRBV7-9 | CASSLGPRGYYNEQFF
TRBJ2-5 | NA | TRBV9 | CASSTWGGQETQYF
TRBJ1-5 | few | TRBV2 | CASNSRYNQPQHF
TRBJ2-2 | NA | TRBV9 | CASSVATSGGARSTGELFF
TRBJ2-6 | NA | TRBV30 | CAWSAQGPGANVLTF
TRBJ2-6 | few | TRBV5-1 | CASSDNREANVLTF
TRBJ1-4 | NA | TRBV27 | CASSGNFGTSNEKLFF
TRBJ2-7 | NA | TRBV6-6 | CASASSSGEQYF
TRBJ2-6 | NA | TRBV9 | CASSVVGRVLTSGANVLTF
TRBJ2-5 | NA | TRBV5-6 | CASSLERQTHGETQYF
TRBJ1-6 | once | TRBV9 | CASSFTPRSWDSPLHF